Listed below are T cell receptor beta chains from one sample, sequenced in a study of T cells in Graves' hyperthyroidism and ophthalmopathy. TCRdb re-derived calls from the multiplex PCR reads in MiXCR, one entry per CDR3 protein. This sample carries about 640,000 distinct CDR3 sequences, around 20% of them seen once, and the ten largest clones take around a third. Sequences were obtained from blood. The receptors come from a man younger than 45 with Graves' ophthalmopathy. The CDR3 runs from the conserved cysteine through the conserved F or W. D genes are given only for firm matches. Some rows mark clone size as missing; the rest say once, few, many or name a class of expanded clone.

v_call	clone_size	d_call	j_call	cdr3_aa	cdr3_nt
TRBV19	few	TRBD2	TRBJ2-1	CASTPGGLGGRSSYNEQFF	TGTGCCAGTACCCCGGGGGGTCTGGGCGGGCGGAGCTCCTACAATGAGCAGTTCTTC
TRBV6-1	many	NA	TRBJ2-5	CASSSTVPGETQYF	TGTGCCAGCAGTTCCACGGTTCCAGGAGAGACCCAGTACTTC
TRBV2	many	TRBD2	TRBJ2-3	CASSPTVGTITDTQYF	TGTGCCAGCAGCCCCACGGTGGGGACTATTACAGATACGCAGTATTTT
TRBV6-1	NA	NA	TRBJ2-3	CASSEAAGAGTDTQYF	TGTGCCAGCAGTGAAGCGGCGGGGGCTGGCACAGATACGCAGTATTTT
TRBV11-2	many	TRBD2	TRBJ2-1	CASSSRSGTSMYEQFF	TGTGCCAGCAGCTCCAGATCTGGGACTAGCATGTATGAGCAGTTCTTC
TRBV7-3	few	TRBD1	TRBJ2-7	CARPYPPTGISYEQYF	TGTGCCAGACCGTACCCTCCGACAGGGATCTCCTACGAGCAGTACTTC
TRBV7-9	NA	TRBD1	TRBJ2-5	CASSLTRDSSYF	TGTGCCAGCAGCTTAACCCGGGACAGTTCTTACTTC
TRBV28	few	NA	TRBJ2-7	CASSPRTVYYEQYF	TGTGCCAGCAGTCCCCGAACCGTATACTACGAGCAGTACTTC
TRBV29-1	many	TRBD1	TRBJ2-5	CSVPGQVQGTQYF	TGCAGCGTTCCCGGACAGGTCCAAGGGACCCAGTACTTC
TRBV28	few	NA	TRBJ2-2	CASSLSDLGPYTGELFF	TGTGCCAGCAGCCTCTCAGACTTGGGGCCGTACACCGGGGAGCTGTTTTTT
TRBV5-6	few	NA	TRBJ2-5	CASSFGLEGTQYF	TGTGCCAGCAGCTTTGGGCTAGAGGGAACCCAGTACTTC
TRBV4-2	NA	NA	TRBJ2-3	CASSGRHDTQYF	TGTGCCAGCAGCGGCCGGCATGATACGCAGTATTTT
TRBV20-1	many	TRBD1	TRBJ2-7	CSAYPGTGDYEQYF	TGCAGTGCTTACCCGGGTACAGGGGACTACGAGCAGTACTTC
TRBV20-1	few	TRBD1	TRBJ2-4	CSALRGLAKNIQYF	TGCAGTGCTCTCAGGGGGCTTGCCAAAAACATTCAGTACTTC
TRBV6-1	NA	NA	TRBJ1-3	CASSEAGGTYSGNTIYF	TGTGCCAGCAGTGAAGCGGGGGGGACCTACTCTGGAAACACCATATATTTT
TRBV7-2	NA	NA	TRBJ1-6	CASSLSEEASSYNSPLHF	TGTGCCAGCAGCTTATCCGAGGAAGCGAGCTCCTATAATTCACCCCTCCACTTT
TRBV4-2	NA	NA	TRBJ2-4	CASSQEGGGPIQYF	TGTGCCAGCAGCCAAGAAGGAGGAGGGCCCATTCAGTACTTC
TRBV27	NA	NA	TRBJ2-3	CASSLILPGLGNTQYF	TGTGCCAGCAGTTTAATACTCCCTGGATTGGGGAATACGCAGTATTTT
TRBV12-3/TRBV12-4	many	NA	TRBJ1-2	CASRLDSLVGYTF	TGTGCCAGCAGACTCGACAGCTTAGTTGGCTACACCTTC
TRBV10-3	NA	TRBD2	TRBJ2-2	CAISEKTSGTGELFF	TGTGCCATCAGTGAAAAGACTAGCGGGACCGGGGAGCTGTTTTTT
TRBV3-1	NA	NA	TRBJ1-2	CASSQEAAGGLNGYTF	TGTGCCAGCAGCCAAGAGGCTGCGGGGGGCCTCAATGGCTACACCTTC
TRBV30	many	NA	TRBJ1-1	CAWSGQVLRGAFF	TGTGCCTGGAGTGGGCAGGTTCTACGAGGAGCTTTCTTT
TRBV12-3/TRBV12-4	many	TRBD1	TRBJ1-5	CASNLGTERQPQHF	TGTGCCAGCAACCTCGGGACAGAGCGTCAGCCCCAGCATTTT
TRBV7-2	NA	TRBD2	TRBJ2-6	CASSSAGKLAGVPGANVLTF	TGTGCCAGCAGCTCAGCAGGCAAGCTAGCGGGAGTCCCTGGGGCCAACGTCCTGACTTTC
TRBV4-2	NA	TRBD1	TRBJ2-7	CASSQDGTANEQYF	TGTGCCAGCAGCCAAGATGGGACAGCAAACGAGCAGTACTTC
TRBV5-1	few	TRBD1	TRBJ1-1	CASSIDRAERAFF	TGCGCCAGCAGCATCGACAGGGCCGAGCGAGCTTTCTTT
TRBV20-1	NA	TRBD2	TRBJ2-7	CSARLLRLAGGYEQYF	TGCAGTGCTAGGCTCCTGAGACTAGCGGGAGGCTACGAGCAGTACTTC
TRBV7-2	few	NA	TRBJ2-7	CASSLGSLRQGNHEQYF	TGTGCCAGCAGCTTAGGTTCCCTCAGGCAGGGGAATCACGAGCAGTACTTC
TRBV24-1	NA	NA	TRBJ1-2	CATSDFPLVQAGYGYTF	TGTGCCACCAGTGATTTTCCTCTGGTGCAGGCGGGGTATGGCTACACCTTC
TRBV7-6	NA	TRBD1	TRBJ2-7	CASSLTGILYEQYF	TGTGCCAGCAGCTTGACAGGGATTTTGTACGAGCAGTACTTC
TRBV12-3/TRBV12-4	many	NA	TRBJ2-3	CASRADGTFTDTQYF	TGTGCCAGCAGAGCAGACGGGACTTTCACAGATACGCAGTATTTT
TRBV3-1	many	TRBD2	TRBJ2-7	CASSLPGLAGNEQYF	TGTGCCAGCAGCTTGCCGGGACTAGCGGGAAACGAGCAGTACTTC
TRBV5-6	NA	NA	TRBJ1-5	CASSLGWNSNQPQHF	TGTGCCAGCAGCTTGGGGTGGAATAGCAATCAGCCCCAGCATTTT
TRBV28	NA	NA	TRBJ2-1	CASSGTQQFF	TGTGCCAGCAGTGGGACCCAGCAGTTCTTC
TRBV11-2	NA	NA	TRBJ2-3	CASSPRRGVTDTQYF	TGTGCCAGCAGCCCGAGGCGTGGGGTCACAGATACGCAGTATTTT
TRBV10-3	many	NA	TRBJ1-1	CAISRVNTEAFF	TGTGCCATCAGCCGGGTGAACACTGAAGCTTTCTTT
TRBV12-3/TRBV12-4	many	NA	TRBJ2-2	CASSADSIGELFF	TGTGCCAGCAGTGCCGATTCGATCGGGGAGCTGTTTTTT
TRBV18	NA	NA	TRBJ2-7	CASSPSDVGGEQYF	TGTGCCAGCTCACCATCCGACGTGGGAGGCGAGCAGTACTTC
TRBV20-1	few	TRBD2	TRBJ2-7	CSATGGGGRVYEQYF	TGCAGTGCCACGGGGGGGGGAGGAAGGGTCTACGAGCAGTACTTC
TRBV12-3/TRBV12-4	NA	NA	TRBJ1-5	CASTLDRSNQPQHF	TGTGCCAGCACCTTAGATAGGAGCAATCAGCCCCAGCATTTT